This TCR beta chain was documented in a study of blood T cells in healthy people across ages. Notes on the study in general: Roughly linearly, TCR beta diversity per million T cells fell as age increased. Greater diversity and more naive CD4+ cells were seen in long-lived donors than in aged donors.

About this clonotype itself: Antigen unknown.

Primed by a sample-barcoded 5' primer and a J-beta primer mix, a second PCR proceeded for about 7 to 12 cycles. Each of the cDNA molecules was tagged by a template-switch adaptor with 12 random nucleotides. TCRdb recomputed calls from the 5' RACE reads with MiXCR, one row per CDR3 protein. The sample records 1.5 million to 2 million distinct CDR3 sequences, 49% being singletons. Sequenced material: blood. This sequence originates from a woman in her 40s in good health.

CDR3 sequence reads: CSARDRIWGTDTQYF. The CDR3 DNA sequence: TGCAGTGCTAGAGATCGGATCTGGGGCACAGATACGCAGTATTTT. V and J are TRBV20-1 and TRBJ2-3; D remains unclear. V lost 0 bases to trimming and J lost 1 base, with 11 bases between them. From germline, CDR1 is DFQATT and CDR2 SNEGSKA (reference sequence). This CDR3 region has 15 residues.